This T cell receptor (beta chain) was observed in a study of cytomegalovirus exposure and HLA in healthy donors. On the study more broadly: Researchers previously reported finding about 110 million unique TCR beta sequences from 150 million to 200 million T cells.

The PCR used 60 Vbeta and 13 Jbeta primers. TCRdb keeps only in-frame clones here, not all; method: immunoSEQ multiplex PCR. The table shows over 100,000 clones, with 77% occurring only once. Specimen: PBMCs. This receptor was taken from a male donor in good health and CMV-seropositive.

The CDR3, as DNA: TGTGCCAGCAGTGACTCGACTAGCGGGGGGGCTGAGCAGTTCTTC. Translating gives CASSDSTSGGAEQFF. The J gene is TRBJ2-1, the V gene TRBV6-4, with 14 bases that match TRBD2. This CDR3 region has 15 residues. The germline V gene encodes CDR1 MRHNA and CDR2 SNTAGT. Trimming removed 0 bases from V and 9 bases from J; junction bases left unmatched: 1.